The 8 T cell receptor beta chains reported below all come from one sample, sequenced in a study of T cell repertoires in cytomegalovirus infection. TCRdb fed the reads into MiXCR, producing one record per CDR3 protein. The data show almost 500,000 distinct CDR3 sequences, roughly 12% seen once. The sequenced sample was PBMCs. Every receptor here comes from a human donor in good health (CMV status not recorded). Some clones in this sample may be carry-over from other donors' samples.

This clonotype was counted ten times or more. This sequence joins TRBV12-3 or TRBV12-4 and TRBJ1-4; TRBD1 matches 7 bases. This CDR3 is built from 16 residues. J was trimmed by 4 bases and V by 2 bases; bases with no gene match: 7. CDR3 in DNA: TGTGCCAGCAGTTTAAGCAGGGGGACGGATAATGAAAAACTGTTTTTT. The encoded protein is CASSLSRGTDNEKLFF.

This clonotype occurred a few times. This chain connects TRBV29-1 to TRBJ2-5; TRBD1 agrees at 7 bases. The CDR3 totals 13 residues. Germline V lookup: CDR1 SQVTM, CDR2 ANQGSEA. Losses at the gene ends were 4 bases for V and 5 bases for J; bases not matched to a gene: 7. The CDR3 DNA is TGCAGCGTTGGAGGGGGCCCCCGTGAGACCCAGTACTTC. This sequence encodes CSVGGGPRETQYF.

This clonotype was detected ten times or more. The J gene is TRBJ2-5, the V gene TRBV11-2, with D possibly matching TRBD1 (6 bases). The V and J ends lost 0 bases and 6 bases respectively, with 20 bases between them. CDR1 is SGHAT and CDR2 is FQNNGV in the germline V gene. This CDR3 comprises 17 residues. The CDR3 DNA follows: TGTGCCAGCAGCTTAGAGCCCCTTAGCAGGGGTTGGCAGACCCAGTACTTC. This sequence encodes CASSLEPLSRGWQTQYF.

V gene TRBV28 combines with J gene TRBJ2-7; no clear D. The CDR3 has 14 residues. Germline values: CDR1 MDHEN, CDR2 SYDVKM. Trimming took 2 bases from V and 0 from J, leaving 8 bases between them. The CDR3 is CASSLRDFSYEQYF. As DNA, the CDR3 is TGTGCCAGCAGTTTAAGAGACTTCTCCTACGAGCAGTACTTC.

This clonotype was counted only a few times. V gene TRBV13 combines with J gene TRBJ2-5; 7 nucleotides line up with TRBD2. Trimming took 4 bases from V and 2 from J; bases not matched to a gene: 13. The CDR3 contains 17 residues. Germline assignment: CDR1 PRHDT and CDR2 FYEKMQ (reference sequence). The CDR3 sequence: CASSSSWGGERQETQYF. The CDR3 DNA reads TGTGCCAGCAGCTCCTCCTGGGGGGGGGAAAGGCAAGAGACCCAGTACTTC.

V gene TRBV5-5 combines with J gene TRBJ1-4; no firm D call. There are 13 residues in the CDR3. Between the trimmed V and J ends, which lost 0 bases and 8 bases, there was a span of 8 bases. The germline V gene has CDR1 SGHKS and CDR2 YYEKEE (reference sequence). The DNA of the CDR3 is TGTGCCAGCAGCTTGGACCCCCTAGAAAAACTGTTTTTT. Amino acid sequence: CASSLDPLEKLFF.

This clonotype appeared many times. The rearrangement joins TRBV10-3 to TRBJ2-7, with TRBD2 as a possible D gene (6 bases). V was clipped by 4 bases and J by 3 bases, with 16 bases between them. The germline V gene encodes CDR1 ENHRY and CDR2 SYGVKD. There are 15 residues in the CDR3. In DNA, the CDR3 is TGTGCCATCAGTGGGGAGGTGGGGCGCAACTACGAGCAGTACTTC. It specifies CAISGEVGRNYEQYF.

This clonotype has at least ten counts. The chain is built from TRBV2 and TRBJ1-1, with D uncertain. The ends were cut back, 7 bases at V and 1 base at J, with 10 bases in the middle. Germline V lookup: CDR1 SNHLY, CDR2 FYNNEI. The CDR3 runs to 13 residues. This CDR3 reads CASIENSNTEAFF. DNA of the CDR3: TGTGCCAGCATAGAAAACTCGAACACTGAAGCTTTCTTT.